Described below is a single T cell receptor beta chain sequence and its context. The data were taken from a study of blood T cell repertoires in COVID-19. As for the study in general: Both acute and convalescent COVID-19 samples were obtained from the United States, Italy and Spain. T cells, B-cell-depleted T cells, or PBMCs supplied cDNA or gDNA.

How the authors handled the data: Counts of nucleated cells, estimated from reference gene primer amplification, were obtained. Sequencing used immunoSEQ multiplex PCR; TCRdb keeps in-frame clones, though not all of them. V and J calls and clone size follow that table, whereas D and trimming were derived from the DNA. Among over 250,000 clones listed, roughly four fifths were seen once. The CDR3 spans 16 residues. Looked up from germline, CDR1 is SEHNR and CDR2 is FQNEAQ (reference sequence). After removal of 5 bases from V and 5 bases from J, the junction contained 12 bases not matched to a gene. The clonotype was recovered from a woman between 45 and 65 years old who had recovered from COVID-19. Sequencing was done on a sample of peripheral blood. This rearrangement joins TRBV7-9 to TRBJ1-1; 9 bases agree with TRBD1. The CDR3 sequence: CASSETGGPLGTEAFF. The CDR3 DNA follows: TGTGCCAGCAGCGAAACAGGGGGCCCTTTGGGGACTGAAGCTTTCTTT. The complete variable domain, with remaining parts taken from reference TRBV7-9 and TRBJ1-1, reads DTGVSQNPRHKITKRGQNVTFRCDPISEHNRLYWYRQTLGQGPEFLTYFQNEAQLEKSRLLSDRFSAERPKGSFSTLEIQRTEQGDSAMYLCASSETGGPLGTEAFFGQGTRLTVV.